The 10 T cell receptor beta chains listed next were all sequenced from one sample in a study of PD-L1 blockade in urothelial cancer. Time point given: pretreatment peripheral blood. The method was immunoSEQ multiplex PCR; TCRdb's version includes in-frame clones alone and lacks a portion of them. The sample lists under 95,000 clones, roughly 89% occurring once. The material was PBMCs, obtained around atezolizumab (anti-PD-L1) treatment. These receptors all stem from a man aged 60 to 75 with urothelial cancer.

This rearrangement joins TRBV2 to TRBJ2-2; D not certain. The CDR3 extends over 13 amino acids. Germline CDR1 reads SNHLY; CDR2 reads FYNNEI. V gave up 8 bases and J gave up 1 base, with 8 bases separating them. The CDR3 DNA reads as TGTGCCAGCGTCCGAGAGAACACCGGGGAGCTGTTTTTT. It is translated as CASVRENTGELFF.

This clone came up a few times. The rearrangement links TRBV7-3 to TRBJ1-6; 7 bases are a match to TRBD1. Germline loops: CDR1 SGHTA, CDR2 FQGTGA. The CDR3 is 14 amino acids. V gave up 2 bases and J gave up 9 bases; unmatched junction bases: 4. The CDR3 protein is CASSLQQGLSPLHF. For the CDR3, the DNA is TGTGCCAGCAGCTTACAACAGGGGCTTTCACCCCTCCACTTT. Supplemented by reference TRBV7-3 and TRBJ1-6, the full variable domain reads GAGVSQTPSNKVTEKGKYVELRCDPISGHTALYWYRQSLGQGPEFLIYFQGTGAADDSGLPNDRFFAVRPEGSVSTLKIQRTERGDSAVYLCASSLQQGLSPLHFGNGTRLTVT.

The chain uses TRBV4-1 and TRBJ2-3, with D maybe TRBD1 (5 bases). The germline V gene has CDR1 MGHRA and CDR2 YSYEKL. The length of the CDR3 is 15 residues. V dropped 1 base and J dropped 4 bases, with 12 bases sitting between them. In DNA form, the CDR3 reads TGCGCCAGCAGCCAAGCCATATTAGGGGCAGATACGCAGTATTTT. Residues: CASSQAILGADTQYF.

The CDR3 loop is CASSSSFSYEQYF. In nucleotides, the CDR3 is TGTGCCAGTAGTTCCTCGTTCTCCTACGAGCAGTACTTC. The J gene is TRBJ2-7, the V gene TRBV19, with no clear D. The CDR3 has 13 amino acids. Germline CDR1 and CDR2: LNHDA and SQIVND (reference sequence). V was shortened by 5 bases and J by 0 bases, with 8 bases between the two germline ends.

The chain uses TRBV6-5 and TRBJ1-3, with D perhaps matching TRBD1 (5 bases). The V gene's germline CDR1 is MNHEY and CDR2 SVGAGI. V was shortened by 6 bases and J by 0 bases, with 12 bases between the two germline ends. This CDR3 comprises 15 residues. This chain's CDR3 is CASSRDSRSGNTIYF. The CDR3 DNA reads TGTGCCAGCAGCCGTGACAGTCGCTCTGGAAACACCATATATTTT.

The chain has TRBV7-9 and TRBJ2-6, with D tentatively TRBD1 (5 bases). The CDR3 has 13 residues. Germline lookup yields CDR1 SEHNR and CDR2 FQNEAQ (reference sequence). V was pared by 5 bases and J by 4 bases, with 6 bases between. The CDR3 region is CASSPGGANVLTF. The CDR3 DNA sequence: TGTGCCAGCAGCCCAGGGGGGGCCAACGTCCTGACTTTC.

This chain connects TRBV9 to TRBJ2-2, with D hard to call. Germline CDR1 reads SGDLS; CDR2 reads YYNGEE. The V end lost 0 bases, the J end lost 6 bases, and 9 bases lay between the germline ends. The CDR3 consists of 14 residues. The CDR3 reads CASSVAQFPGELFF. CDR3 DNA: TGTGCCAGCAGCGTAGCCCAATTCCCCGGGGAGCTGTTTTTT.

The chain combines TRBV19 with TRBJ1-6; D unresolved. CDR1 and CDR2 (germline): LNHDA, SQIVND (reference sequence). The CDR3 extends over 13 amino acids. Trimming pared 8 bases from V and 3 bases from J, leaving 8 bases between. For the CDR3, the DNA is TGTGCCAGTTCCGGAGACTATAATTCACCCCTCCACTTT. Translation gives CASSGDYNSPLHF.

The chain is built from TRBV5-6 and TRBJ1-1, with no clear D. V was clipped by 4 bases and J by 3 bases, with 10 bases between them. Germline CDR1 and CDR2: SGHDT and YYEEEE. The CDR3 has 13 amino acids. The CDR3 here is CASSLREYTEAFF. In DNA form, the CDR3 reads TGTGCCAGCAGCCTGAGGGAGTACACTGAAGCTTTCTTT.

V and J are TRBV5-5 and TRBJ2-1; 8 bases are shared with TRBD2. The CDR3 length is 17 residues. The V segment lost 2 bases and the J segment 0 bases; nucleotides outside the gene matches: 7. Germline CDR1 reads SGHKS; CDR2 reads YYEKEE (reference sequence). CDR3 nucleotide sequence: TGTGCCAGCAGCTTCGGGAGCGGGGGAGGCTCCTACAATGAGCAGTTCTTC. Translated: CASSFGSGGGSYNEQFF.